Shown below are 30 T cell receptor beta chains from a single sample sequenced in a study of response to subunit inactivated influenza vaccine. From the RT-PCR reads, TCRdb called clonotypes with MiXCR, one entry per CDR3 protein. The table has 400,000 to 550,000 distinct CDR3 sequences, about 25% seen once; the top ten hold 1.5% to 2%. Sequencing used CD4+ T cells sorted from PBMCs, obtained about 5 days after vaccination. These receptors came from a man in his forties or fifties who received an inactivated influenza vaccine.

Comments on this clonotype: Germline is not matched at one junction end, which may reflect a read error. The rearrangement links TRBV11-3 to TRBJ2-2; D is unresolved. The CDR3 contains 13 residues. CDR1 and CDR2 from the germline V gene are SGHNT and YENEEA. The chain's CDR3 is CASSLHNTRELFF. CDR3 nucleotides: TGTGCCAGCAGCTTACATAACACCCGGGAGCTGTTTTTT.

The chain uses TRBV7-9 and TRBJ1-1, with D possibly being TRBD1 (5 bases). The CDR3 is 14 residues long. Trimming removed 4 bases at V and 11 bases at J, with 20 bases between. The germline V gene has CDR1 SEHNR and CDR2 FQNEAQ (reference sequence). The CDR3 loop is CASSSSNGARGAFF. The CDR3 DNA is TGTGCCAGCAGCTCCTCTAATGGGGCCCGCGGTGCTTTCTTT.

This clonotype has just a few counts. V is TRBV6-2 or TRBV6-3 and J is TRBJ2-7; D may be TRBD1 (6 bases). CDR3 length: 14 residues. V dropped 6 bases and J dropped 2 bases, with 14 bases sitting between them. Germline V gives CDR1 MNHEY, CDR2 SVGEGT. CDR3 protein: CASRMDSLAYEQYF. The CDR3 DNA follows: TGTGCCAGCAGAATGGACAGTCTTGCCTACGAGCAGTACTTC.

The CDR3 is CASSLSRFADTQYF. CDR3 coding DNA: TGTGCCAGCAGTTTGTCTAGATTCGCAGATACGCAGTATTTT. The chain carries TRBV27 and TRBJ2-3, with unresolved D. Germline V lookup: CDR1 MNHEY, CDR2 SMNVEV (reference sequence). CDR3 length: 14 residues. Trimming removed 3 bases at V and 4 bases at J, with 11 bases between.

A few counts support this clonotype. The V gene is TRBV7-2, the J gene TRBJ2-5, with unresolved D. CDR1 is SGHTA, CDR2 FQGNSA, per germline. V gave up 5 bases and J gave up 9 bases, with 16 bases separating them. The CDR3 extends over 13 amino acids. DNA for the CDR3: TGTGCCAGCAGCACTTCACTGGATGAGGCCCAGTACTTC. Protein product: CASSTSLDEAQYF.

This clonotype was detected a few times. J is TRBJ2-2 and V is TRBV6-2 or TRBV6-3; 7 nucleotides align to TRBD1. Germline V lookup: CDR1 MNHEY, CDR2 SVGEGT. V lost 7 bases and J lost 5; bases outside the gene matches: 10. The CDR3 is 15 residues long. The CDR3, as DNA: TGTGCCAGCACCGAAACAGGGGTACGGACCGGGGAGCTGTTTTTT. Translated, it gives CASTETGVRTGELFF.

This clonotype has only a few counts. The V and J genes are TRBV7-9 and TRBJ2-7; D call uncertain. CDR1 SEHNR and CDR2 FQNEAQ come from the germline V gene (reference sequence). CDR3 size: 14 residues. V was clipped by 5 bases and J by 0 bases, with 11 bases between them. The CDR3 protein is CASSPRVDSYEQYF. The CDR3 DNA is TGTGCCAGCAGCCCCCGGGTGGACTCCTACGAGCAGTACTTC.

This clonotype was seen more than once but under ten times. The rearrangement uses TRBV12-3 or TRBV12-4 and TRBJ2-1; TRBD2 might be the D (6 bases). The CDR3 consists of 15 residues. Trimming removed 2 bases at V and 2 bases at J, with 10 bases between. The CDR3 DNA sequence: TGTGCCAGCAGTTTAATGGGACTGACCTACAATGAGCAGTTCTTC. Translation: CASSLMGLTYNEQFF.

This clonotype was counted a few times. The rearrangement links TRBV7-9 to TRBJ2-1; D is ambiguous. V lost 3 bases, J lost 3 bases, and 12 bases lay in between. Germline V gene lookup returns CDR1 SEHNR and CDR2 FQNEAQ (reference sequence). The CDR3 runs to 15 residues. The CDR3: CASSFSRALYNEQFF. In DNA, the CDR3 is TGTGCCAGCAGCTTTAGCCGGGCCCTCTACAATGAGCAGTTCTTC.

This clonotype has just a few counts. The rearrangement uses TRBV11-2 and TRBJ2-3; D may be TRBD2 (6 bases). In germline, CDR1 is SGHAT, CDR2 FQNNGV. V was shortened by 4 bases and J by 1 base, with 12 bases between the two germline ends. This CDR3 contains 15 residues. The CDR3 reads CASSYPGTGTDTQYF. DNA of the CDR3: TGTGCCAGCAGCTACCCCGGGACTGGCACAGATACGCAGTATTTT. The full variable domain, in which reference TRBV11-2 and TRBJ2-3 provide the parts outside the CDR3, is EAGVAQSPRYKIIEKRQSVAFWCNPISGHATLYWYQQILGQGPKLLIQFQNNGVVDDSQLPKDRFSAERLKGVDSTLKIQPAKLEDSAVYLCASSYPGTGTDTQYFGPGTRLTVL.

The sample holds a few counts of this clonotype. The chain joins TRBV12-3 or TRBV12-4 to TRBJ1-2, with 8 bases aligning to TRBD1. The CDR3 is 15 amino acids. V lost 5 bases, J lost 4 bases, and 9 bases stayed unmatched. CDR3 sequence (DNA): TGTGCCAGCAGTAGGACAGGGCGATTTCCCTATGGCTACACCTTC. Protein product: CASSRTGRFPYGYTF.

This clonotype was seen a handful of times. V usage is TRBV12-3 or TRBV12-4 and J usage is TRBJ2-1; D uncertain. Trimming removed 8 bases from V and 8 bases from J, with 16 bases in between. This CDR3 comprises 13 residues. CDR3 residues: CASGQRSLDEQFF. The CDR3 DNA sequence: TGTGCCAGCGGGCAACGCTCCCTCGATGAGCAGTTCTTC.

The rearrangement uses TRBV28 and TRBJ2-7; TRBD2 matches 11 bases. Trimming took 10 bases from V and 2 from J; bases not matched to a gene: 16. This CDR3 is 17 amino acids long. Germline V CDR1 and CDR2: MDHEN, SYDVKM. CDR3 amino acids: CATASNSGRGKTYEQYF. CDR3 sequence (DNA): TGTGCCACCGCCTCAAATAGCGGGAGGGGGAAAACCTACGAGCAGTACTTC.

The J gene is TRBJ2-7, the V gene TRBV4-1, with TRBD1 matching 9 bases. From germline, CDR1 is MGHRA and CDR2 YSYEKL. The junction had 6 bases not matched to a gene; V was cut back by 2 bases and J by 4 bases. The CDR3 is made up of 15 amino acids. The DNA of the CDR3 is TGCGCCAGCAGCCAACCGGGACAGGGAGTATACGAGCAGTACTTC. The encoded protein is CASSQPGQGVYEQYF.

The chain combines TRBV12-3 or TRBV12-4 with TRBJ1-5; D not certain. The germline V and J ends were trimmed by 7 bases and 2 bases, with 12 bases remaining between them. The CDR3 contains 14 residues. CDR3 region: CASTLRSGNQPQHF. CDR3 nucleotide sequence: TGTGCCAGCACCCTACGGTCGGGCAATCAGCCCCAGCATTTT.

The V call is TRBV7-9, the J call TRBJ1-6; no firm D call. CDR3 length: 16 residues. Per the germline V gene, CDR1 is SEHNR and CDR2 is FQNEAQ (reference sequence). Trimming took 3 bases from V and 11 from J, leaving 20 bases between them. The CDR3 DNA reads TGTGCCAGCAGCTTGGGCGTCGGCACCGTTAAGACACCCCTCCACTTT. Its protein product is CASSLGVGTVKTPLHF.

V and J are TRBV20-1 and TRBJ2-1; a weak D match, TRBD1 (6 bases). V dropped 0 bases and J dropped 10 bases, with 19 bases sitting between them. CDR1 DFQATT and CDR2 SNEGSKA come from the germline V gene (reference sequence). There are 15 residues in the CDR3. The CDR3 DNA reads as TGCAGTGCTAGAGATAGTCGGGATTCGAGGGGGGAGCAGTTCTTC. Its protein is CSARDSRDSRGEQFF.

CDR3 in DNA: TGCGCCAGCGGAAACGACAGGGGTGAGCAGTTCTTC. It codes for CASGNDRGEQFF. V and J are TRBV5-1 and TRBJ2-1; TRBD1 matches at 8 bases. Per germline, CDR1 SGHRS and CDR2 YFSETQ. V lost 7 bases to trimming and J lost 9 bases; unmatched junction nucleotides: 6. CDR3 length: 12 amino acids.

The V and J genes are TRBV4-3 and TRBJ2-2; D may be TRBD1 (5 bases). V was trimmed by 6 bases and J by 8 bases, leaving 28 bases between them. Germline lookup yields CDR1 LGHNA and CDR2 YSLEER. This CDR3 is built from 18 residues. The CDR3 region is CASRLRFGANNQGGELFF. CDR3 bases: TGCGCCAGCAGGCTGAGGTTTGGGGCCAATAACCAAGGAGGGGAGCTGTTTTTT.

The chain joins TRBV5-1 to TRBJ2-2, with a possible D match to TRBD1 (5 bases). This CDR3 spans 15 amino acids. CDR1 SGHRS and CDR2 YFSETQ come from the germline V gene. Trimming took off 0 bases at V and 2 bases at J, with 8 bases between the two ends. CDR3 loop: CASSLGDRNTGELFF. The CDR3, as DNA: TGCGCCAGCAGCTTGGGCGACAGAAACACCGGGGAGCTGTTTTTT.

J is TRBJ2-3 and V is TRBV12-3 or TRBV12-4; TRBD2 is a possible D gene (5 bases). V was cut by 5 bases and J by 6 bases, with 15 bases left in between. This CDR3 region has 14 residues. The CDR3 reads CASSLGPGYDTQYF. CDR3 DNA: TGTGCCAGCAGTCTCGGCCCGGGGTACGATACGCAGTATTTT.

The chain links TRBV3-1 to TRBJ2-1; 10 bases align to TRBD2. Germline V lookup: CDR1 LGHDT, CDR2 YNNKEL (reference sequence). With V trimmed by 4 bases and J by 4 bases, 4 bases remained unmatched. The CDR3 has 15 amino acids. The CDR3 DNA follows: TGTGCCAGCAGCCCCTCTAGCGGGAGTTACAATGAGCAGTTCTTC. Translating it yields CASSPSSGSYNEQFF.

This chain joins TRBV29-1 and TRBJ1-1, with D unclear. Trimming stripped 5 bases from V and 0 bases from J, with 10 bases between. The germline gives CDR1 SQVTM, CDR2 ANQGSEA. The CDR3 totals 13 residues. CDR3: CSVRSILNTEAFF. The CDR3 DNA is TGCAGCGTTCGGAGCATATTGAACACTGAAGCTTTCTTT. The full variable domain, its missing parts supplied by reference TRBV29-1 and TRBJ1-1, is SAVISQKPSRDICQRGTSLTIQCQVDSQVTMMFWYRQQPGQSLTLIATANQGSEATYESGFVIDKFPISRPNLTFSTLTVSNMSPEDSSIYLCSVRSILNTEAFFGQGTRLTVV.

The chain has TRBV14 and TRBJ2-5, with D hard to call. Germline V gene data show CDR1 as SGHDN and CDR2 as FVKESK. V dropped 3 bases and J dropped 2 bases, with 13 bases sitting between them. The CDR3 has 15 amino acids. CDR3 protein: CASSHLNQMQETQYF. As DNA, the CDR3 is TGTGCCAGCAGCCACTTAAATCAGATGCAAGAGACCCAGTACTTC.

This clonotype has ten or more counts. This chain joins TRBV20-1 and TRBJ2-2; 7 positions match TRBD1. The CDR3 length is 16 residues. Trimming took 0 bases from V and 2 from J; bases not matched to a gene: 6. Per the germline V gene, CDR1 is DFQATT and CDR2 is SNEGSKA (reference sequence). The chain's CDR3 is CSARDPGTANTGELFF. As DNA, the CDR3 is TGCAGTGCTAGAGATCCTGGGACAGCTAACACCGGGGAGCTGTTTTTT.

This chain connects TRBV2 to TRBJ2-3; D may be TRBD1 (5 bases). Looked up from germline, CDR1 is SNHLY and CDR2 is FYNNEI. The CDR3 extends over 11 amino acids. Trimming stripped 8 bases from V and 6 bases from J, with 9 bases between. The CDR3, as DNA: TGTGCCAGCGGGGCCGCCGATACGCAGTATTTT. This encodes CASGAADTQYF.

Only a few counts were recorded for this clonotype. The chain uses TRBV10-3 and TRBJ1-4; D gene uncertain. Trimming left V 4 bases short and J 4 bases short, with 10 bases between. The V gene's germline CDR1 is ENHRY and CDR2 SYGVKD. The CDR3 has 14 amino acids. CDR3 bases: TGTGCCATCAGTGCAGACGGTAGTAATGAAAAACTGTTTTTT. It yields the protein CAISADGSNEKLFF.

Comment on this clonotype: One end of the junction does not line up with germline, which may come from a read error. The V call is TRBV4-1, the J call TRBJ2-3; TRBD1 might be the D (5 bases). CDR3 length equals 13 residues. Germline CDR1 and CDR2: MGHRA and YSYEKL. The chain's CDR3 is CASSQSYTGTQYF. As DNA, the CDR3 is TGCGCCAGCAGCCAAAGCTACACAGGTACGCAGTATTTT.

This clonotype was seen more than once but under ten times. The V gene is TRBV29-1, the J gene TRBJ1-2; D is uncertain. V lost 6 bases and J 5 bases, leaving 22 bases between the germline ends. This CDR3 has 15 residues. Germline V gene sequence: CDR1 SQVTM, CDR2 ANQGSEA. In DNA, the CDR3 is TGCAGCGTCGCCCCCCGAGGCTCGGCGGGTTATGGCTACACCTTC. This gives the protein CSVAPRGSAGYGYTF.

This chain connects TRBV29-1 to TRBJ1-1; D is uncertain. The V end was cut by 4 bases, the J end by 2 bases, with 11 bases between. Germline V gene lookup returns CDR1 SQVTM and CDR2 ANQGSEA. CDR3 length: 13 amino acids. CDR3 residues: CSVAVSVNTEAFF. The CDR3 nucleotides are TGCAGCGTTGCGGTGTCAGTCAACACTGAAGCTTTCTTT.